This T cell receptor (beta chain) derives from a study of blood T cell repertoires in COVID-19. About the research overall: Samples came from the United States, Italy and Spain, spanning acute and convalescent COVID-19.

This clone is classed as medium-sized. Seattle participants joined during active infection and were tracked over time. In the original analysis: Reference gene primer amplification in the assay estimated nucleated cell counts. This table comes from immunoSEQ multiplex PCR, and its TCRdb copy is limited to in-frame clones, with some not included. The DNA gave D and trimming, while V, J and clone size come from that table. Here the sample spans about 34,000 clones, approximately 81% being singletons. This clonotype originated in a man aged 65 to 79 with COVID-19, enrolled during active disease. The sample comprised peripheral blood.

The CDR3 is CSVIGTGDEKLFF. The CDR3 DNA sequence: TGCAGCGTTATAGGGACAGGGGATGAAAAACTGTTTTTT. This rearrangement joins TRBV29-1 to TRBJ1-4, with 10 bases identical to TRBD1. In germline, CDR1 is SQVTM, CDR2 ANQGSEA. The CDR3 loop spans 13 amino acids. Losses at the gene ends were 5 bases for V and 6 bases for J; bases not matched to a gene: 3.